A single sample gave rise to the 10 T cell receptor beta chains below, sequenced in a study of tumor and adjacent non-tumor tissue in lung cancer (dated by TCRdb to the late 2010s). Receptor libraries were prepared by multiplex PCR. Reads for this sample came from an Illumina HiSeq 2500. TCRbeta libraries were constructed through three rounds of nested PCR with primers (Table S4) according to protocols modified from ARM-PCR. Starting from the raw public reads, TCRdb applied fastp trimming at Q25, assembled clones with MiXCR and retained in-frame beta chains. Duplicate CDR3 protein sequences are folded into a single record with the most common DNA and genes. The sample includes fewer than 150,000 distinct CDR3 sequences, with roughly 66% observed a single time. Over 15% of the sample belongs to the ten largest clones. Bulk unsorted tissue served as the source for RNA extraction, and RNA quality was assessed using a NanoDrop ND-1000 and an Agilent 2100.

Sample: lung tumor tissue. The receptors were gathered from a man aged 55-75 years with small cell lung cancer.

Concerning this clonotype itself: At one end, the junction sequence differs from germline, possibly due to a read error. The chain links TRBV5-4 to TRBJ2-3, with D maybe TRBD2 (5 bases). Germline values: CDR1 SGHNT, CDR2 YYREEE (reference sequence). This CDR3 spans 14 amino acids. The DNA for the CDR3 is TGTGCAAGCAGCTTTGGAGGCGGGCCAGATACGCAGTATTTT. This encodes CASSFGGGPDTQYF.

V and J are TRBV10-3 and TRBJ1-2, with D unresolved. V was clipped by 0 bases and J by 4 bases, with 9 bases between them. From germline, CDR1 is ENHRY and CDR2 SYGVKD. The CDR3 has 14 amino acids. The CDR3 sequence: CAISESGEFYGYTF. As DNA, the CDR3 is TGTGCCATCAGTGAGTCCGGGGAGTTCTATGGCTACACCTTC.

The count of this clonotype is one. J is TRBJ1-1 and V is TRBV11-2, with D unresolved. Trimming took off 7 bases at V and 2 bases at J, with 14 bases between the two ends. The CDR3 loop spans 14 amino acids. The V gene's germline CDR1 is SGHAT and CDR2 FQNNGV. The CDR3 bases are TGTGCCAGCAACGTCCCCCCCCACAACACTGAAGCTTTCTTT. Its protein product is CASNVPPHNTEAFF.

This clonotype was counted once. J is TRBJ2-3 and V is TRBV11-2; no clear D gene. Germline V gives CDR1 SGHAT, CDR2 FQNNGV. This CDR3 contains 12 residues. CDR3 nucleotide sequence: TGTCCCCGCAGCCCGAAAGAAGATACGCAGTATTTT. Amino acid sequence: CPRSPKEDTQYF. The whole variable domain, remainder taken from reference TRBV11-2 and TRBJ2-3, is EAGVAQSPRYKIIEKRQSVAFWCNPISGHATLYWYQQILGQGPKLLIQFQNNGVVDDSQLPKDRFSAERLKGVDSTLKIQPAKLEDSAVYLCPRSPKEDTQYFGPGTRLTVL.

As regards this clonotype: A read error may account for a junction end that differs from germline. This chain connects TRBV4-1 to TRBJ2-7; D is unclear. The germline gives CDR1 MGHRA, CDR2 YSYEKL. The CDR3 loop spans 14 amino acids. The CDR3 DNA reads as TGCGCCAGCAGACTGGCGGATAGCTCCTACCAGCAGTACTTC. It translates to CASRLADSSYQQYF.

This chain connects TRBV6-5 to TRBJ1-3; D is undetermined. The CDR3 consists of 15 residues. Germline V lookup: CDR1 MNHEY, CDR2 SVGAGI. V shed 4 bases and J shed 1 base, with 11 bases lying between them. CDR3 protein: CASSLLGPSGNTIYF. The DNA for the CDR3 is TGTGCCAGCAGTTTGCTAGGGCCTTCTGGAAACACCATATATTTT.

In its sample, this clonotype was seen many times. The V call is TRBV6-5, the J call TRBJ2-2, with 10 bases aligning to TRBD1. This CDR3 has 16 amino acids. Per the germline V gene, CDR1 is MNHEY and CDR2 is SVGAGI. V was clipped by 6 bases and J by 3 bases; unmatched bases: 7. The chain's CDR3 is CASRTDRGWYTGELFF. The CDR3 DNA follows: TGTGCCAGCAGAACGGACAGGGGGTGGTACACCGGGGAGCTGTTTTTT.

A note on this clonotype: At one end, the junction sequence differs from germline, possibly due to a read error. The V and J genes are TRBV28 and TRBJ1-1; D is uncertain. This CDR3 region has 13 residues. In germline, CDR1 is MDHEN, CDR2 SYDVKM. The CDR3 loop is CGSSSPRGTEAFF. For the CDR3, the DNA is TGTGGCAGCAGTAGCCCTCGCGGAACTGAAGCTTTCTTT. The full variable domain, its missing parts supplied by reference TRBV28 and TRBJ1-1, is DVKVTQSSRYLVKRTGEKVFLECVQDMDHENMFWYRQDPGLGLRLIYFSYDVKMKEKGDIPEGYSVSREKKERFSLILESASTNQTSMYLCGSSSPRGTEAFFGQGTRLTVV.

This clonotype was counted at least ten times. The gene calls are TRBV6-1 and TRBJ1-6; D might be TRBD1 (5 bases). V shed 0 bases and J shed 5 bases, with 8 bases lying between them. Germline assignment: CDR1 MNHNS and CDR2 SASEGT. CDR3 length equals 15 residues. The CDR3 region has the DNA TGTGCCAGCAGTGAAGCCGGGGGGAATAATTCACCCCTCCACTTT. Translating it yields CASSEAGGNNSPLHF.

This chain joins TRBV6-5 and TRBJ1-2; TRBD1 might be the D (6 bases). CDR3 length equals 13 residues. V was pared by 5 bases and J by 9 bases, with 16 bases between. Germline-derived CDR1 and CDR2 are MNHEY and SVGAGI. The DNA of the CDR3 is TGTGCCAGCAGTCCCGGGACACTGGGGTGCTACACCTTC. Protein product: CASSPGTLGCYTF.